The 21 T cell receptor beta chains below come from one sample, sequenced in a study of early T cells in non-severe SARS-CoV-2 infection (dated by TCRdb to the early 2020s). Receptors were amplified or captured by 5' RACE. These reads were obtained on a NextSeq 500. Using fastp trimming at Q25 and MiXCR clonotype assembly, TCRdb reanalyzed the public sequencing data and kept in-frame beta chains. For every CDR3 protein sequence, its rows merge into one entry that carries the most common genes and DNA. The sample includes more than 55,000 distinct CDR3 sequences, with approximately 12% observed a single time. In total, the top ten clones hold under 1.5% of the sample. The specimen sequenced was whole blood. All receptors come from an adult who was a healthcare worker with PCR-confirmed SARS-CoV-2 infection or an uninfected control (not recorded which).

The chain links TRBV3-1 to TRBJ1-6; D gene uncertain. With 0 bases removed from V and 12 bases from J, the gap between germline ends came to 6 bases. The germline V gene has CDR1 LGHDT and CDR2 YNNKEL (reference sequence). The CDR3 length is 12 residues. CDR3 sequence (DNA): TGTGCCAGCAGCCAAGACCTAGGACCCCTCCACTTT. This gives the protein CASSQDLGPLHF.

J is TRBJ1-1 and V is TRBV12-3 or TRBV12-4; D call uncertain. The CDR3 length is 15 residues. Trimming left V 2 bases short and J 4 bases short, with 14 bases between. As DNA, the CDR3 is TGTGCCAGCAGTTTACGGCGGGGTAGTGTCACTGAAGCTTTCTTT. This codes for CASSLRRGSVTEAFF.

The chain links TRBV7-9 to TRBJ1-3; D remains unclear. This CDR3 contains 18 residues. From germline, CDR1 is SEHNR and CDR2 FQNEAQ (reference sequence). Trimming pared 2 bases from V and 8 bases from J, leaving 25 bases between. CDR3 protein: CASSLSFRAEWFEDTIYF. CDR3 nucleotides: TGTGCCAGCAGCTTAAGTTTCCGGGCAGAATGGTTTGAAGACACCATATATTTT.

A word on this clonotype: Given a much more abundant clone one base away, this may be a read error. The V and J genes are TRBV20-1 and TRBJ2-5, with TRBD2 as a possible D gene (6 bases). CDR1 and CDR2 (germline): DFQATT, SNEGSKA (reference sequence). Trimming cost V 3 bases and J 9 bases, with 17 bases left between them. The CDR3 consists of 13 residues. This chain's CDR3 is CSASGGLLESQYF. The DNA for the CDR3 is TGCAGTGCTAGCGGGGGACTTCTGGAGTCCCAGTACTTC.

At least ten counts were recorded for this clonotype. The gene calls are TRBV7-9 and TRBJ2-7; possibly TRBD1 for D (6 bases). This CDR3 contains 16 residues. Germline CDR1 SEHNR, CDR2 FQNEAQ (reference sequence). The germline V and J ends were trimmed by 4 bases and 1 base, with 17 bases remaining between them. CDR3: CASSSPRGHQSYEQYF. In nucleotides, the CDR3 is TGTGCCAGCAGCTCCCCCCGGGGACATCAATCCTACGAGCAGTACTTC.

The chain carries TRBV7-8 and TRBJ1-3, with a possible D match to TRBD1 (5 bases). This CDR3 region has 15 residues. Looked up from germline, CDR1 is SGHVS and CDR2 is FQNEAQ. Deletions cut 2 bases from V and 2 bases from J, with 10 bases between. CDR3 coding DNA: TGTGCCAGCAGCTTAAGGGACCTAACTGGAAACACCATATATTTT. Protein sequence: CASSLRDLTGNTIYF.

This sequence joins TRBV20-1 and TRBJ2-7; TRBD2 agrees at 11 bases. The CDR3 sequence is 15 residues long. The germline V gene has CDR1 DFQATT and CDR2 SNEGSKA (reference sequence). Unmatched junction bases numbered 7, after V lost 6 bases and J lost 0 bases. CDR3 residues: CSAQTGTSGSYEQYF. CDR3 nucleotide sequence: TGCAGTGCCCAAACAGGGACTAGCGGCTCCTACGAGCAGTACTTC.

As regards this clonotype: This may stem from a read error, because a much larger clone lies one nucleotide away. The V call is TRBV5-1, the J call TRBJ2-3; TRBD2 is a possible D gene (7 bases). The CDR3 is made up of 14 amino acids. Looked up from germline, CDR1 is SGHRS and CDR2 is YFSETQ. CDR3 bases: TGCGTCAGCTCGCCCTGGGGGGGCCAAGATACGCAGTATTTT. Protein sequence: CVSSPWGGQDTQYF.

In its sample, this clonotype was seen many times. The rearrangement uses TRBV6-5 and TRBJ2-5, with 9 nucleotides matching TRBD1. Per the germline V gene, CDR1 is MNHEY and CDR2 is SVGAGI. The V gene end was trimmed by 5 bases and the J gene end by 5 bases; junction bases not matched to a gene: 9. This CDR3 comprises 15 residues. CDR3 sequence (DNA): TGTGCCAGCAGTAGAACCGGGACAGGGCCGGAGACCCAGTACTTC. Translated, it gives CASSRTGTGPETQYF.

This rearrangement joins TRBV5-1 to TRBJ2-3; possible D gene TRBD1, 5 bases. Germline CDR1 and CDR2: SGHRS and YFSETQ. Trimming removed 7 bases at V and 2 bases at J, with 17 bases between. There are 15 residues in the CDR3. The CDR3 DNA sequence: TGCGCCAGCTACATATCCGACAGTTTCACAGATACGCAGTATTTT. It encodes CASYISDSFTDTQYF.

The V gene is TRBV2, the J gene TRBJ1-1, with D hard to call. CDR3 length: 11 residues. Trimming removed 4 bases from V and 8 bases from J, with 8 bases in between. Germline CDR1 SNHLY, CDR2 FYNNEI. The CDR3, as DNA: TGTGCCAGCAGTGTAGGGTACGAAGCTTTCTTT. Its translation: CASSVGYEAFF. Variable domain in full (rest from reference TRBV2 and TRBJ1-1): EPEVTQTPSHQVTQMGQEVILRCVPISNHLYFYWYRQILGQKVEFLVSFYNNEISEKSEIFDDQFSVERPDGSNFTLKIRSTKLEDSAMYFCASSVGYEAFFGQGTRLTVV.

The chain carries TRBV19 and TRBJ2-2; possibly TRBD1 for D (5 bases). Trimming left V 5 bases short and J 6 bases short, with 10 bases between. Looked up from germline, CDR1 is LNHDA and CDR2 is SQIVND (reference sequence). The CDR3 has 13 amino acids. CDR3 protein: CASSSQGSGELFF. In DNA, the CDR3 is TGTGCCAGTAGTTCCCAGGGATCCGGGGAGCTGTTTTTT. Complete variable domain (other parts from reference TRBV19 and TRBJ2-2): DGGITQSPKYLFRKEGQNVTLSCEQNLNHDAMYWYRQDPGQGLRLIYYSQIVNDFQKGDIAEGYSVSREKKESFPLTVTSAQKNPTAFYLCASSSQGSGELFFGEGSRLTVL.

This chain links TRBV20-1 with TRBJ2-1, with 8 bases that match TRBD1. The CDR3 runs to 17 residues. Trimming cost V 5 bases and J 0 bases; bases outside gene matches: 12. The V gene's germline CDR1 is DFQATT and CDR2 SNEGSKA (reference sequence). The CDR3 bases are TGCAGTGCTCTAGAGGCAGGGGGCTTTAGCTCCTACAATGAGCAGTTCTTC. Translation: CSALEAGGFSSYNEQFF.

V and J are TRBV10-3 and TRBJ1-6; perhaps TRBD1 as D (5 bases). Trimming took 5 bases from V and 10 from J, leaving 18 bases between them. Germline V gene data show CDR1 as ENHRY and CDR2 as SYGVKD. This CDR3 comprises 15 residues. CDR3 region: CAISLFLGGGSPLHF. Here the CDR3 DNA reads TGTGCCATCAGTCTCTTCCTCGGGGGGGGATCACCCCTCCACTTT.

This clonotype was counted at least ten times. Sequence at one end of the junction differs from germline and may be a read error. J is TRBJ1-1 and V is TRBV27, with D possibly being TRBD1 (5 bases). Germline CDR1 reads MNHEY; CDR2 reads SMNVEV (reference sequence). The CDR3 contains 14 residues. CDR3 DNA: TGTGCCAGCAGCTTCGGTGGGGCGCAAGGCCCACTGAAGTTT. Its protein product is CASSFGGAQGPLKF.

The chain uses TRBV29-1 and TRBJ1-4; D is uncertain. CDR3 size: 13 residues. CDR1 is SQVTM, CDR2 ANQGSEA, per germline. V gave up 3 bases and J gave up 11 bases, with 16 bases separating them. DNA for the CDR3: TGCAGCGTTGAGGTCGGCCCGCTTGGGAAACTGTTTTTT. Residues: CSVEVGPLGKLFF.

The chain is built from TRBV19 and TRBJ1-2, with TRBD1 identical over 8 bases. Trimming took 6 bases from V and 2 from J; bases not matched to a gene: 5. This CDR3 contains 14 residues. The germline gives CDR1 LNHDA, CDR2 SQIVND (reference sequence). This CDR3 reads CASSRTGINYGYTF. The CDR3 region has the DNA TGTGCCAGTAGCAGGACAGGGATAAACTATGGCTACACCTTC. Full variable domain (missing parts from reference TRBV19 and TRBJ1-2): DGGITQSPKYLFRKEGQNVTLSCEQNLNHDAMYWYRQDPGQGLRLIYYSQIVNDFQKGDIAEGYSVSREKKESFPLTVTSAQKNPTAFYLCASSRTGINYGYTFGSGTRLTVV.

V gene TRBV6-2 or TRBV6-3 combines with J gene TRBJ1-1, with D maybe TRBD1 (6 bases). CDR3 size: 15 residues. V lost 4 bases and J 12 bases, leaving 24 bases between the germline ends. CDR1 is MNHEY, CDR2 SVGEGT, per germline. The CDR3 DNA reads TGTGCCAGCAGTTCGGCAGAGGGGGTTCGAGGATCATCTTTCTTT. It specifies CASSSAEGVRGSSFF.

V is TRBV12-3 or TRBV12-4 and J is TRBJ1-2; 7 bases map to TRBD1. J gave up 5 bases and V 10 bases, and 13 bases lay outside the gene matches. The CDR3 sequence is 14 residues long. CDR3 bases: TGTGCCACCACAGAAAGGCAGGGGGTATATGGCTACACCTTC. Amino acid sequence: CATTERQGVYGYTF.

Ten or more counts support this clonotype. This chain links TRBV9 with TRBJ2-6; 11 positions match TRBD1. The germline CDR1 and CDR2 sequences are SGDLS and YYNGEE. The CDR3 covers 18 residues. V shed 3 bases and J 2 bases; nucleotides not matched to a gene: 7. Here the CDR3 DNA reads TGTGCCAGCAGCGCGTTCGGGACAGGGGGAGCTGGGGCCAACGTCCTGACTTTC. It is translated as CASSAFGTGGAGANVLTF.

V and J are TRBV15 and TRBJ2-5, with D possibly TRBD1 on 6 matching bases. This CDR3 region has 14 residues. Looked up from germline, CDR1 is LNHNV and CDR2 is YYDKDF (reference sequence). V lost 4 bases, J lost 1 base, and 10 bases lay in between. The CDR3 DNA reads TGTGCCACCAGCACCCGCAGGGGCCAAGAGACCCAGTACTTC. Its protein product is CATSTRRGQETQYF.